This T cell receptor (beta chain) was recovered during a study of beta chain features in type 1 diabetes. The whole isolated RNA underwent reverse transcription, so sequencing captured expressed TCRB transcripts. Measured with immunoSEQ multiplex PCR; TCRdb has only the in-frame clones, and not every one. The top ten hold about 0.019% of the sample, which has approximately 400,000 clones, roughly 16% seen once. Averaging approximately 0.11 L, one heparinised blood draw came from each individual donor. Without exception, sorted populations had purity beyond 95%. Regarding this clone: What it recognizes is unknown.

Whole-study results and caveats: For TCRB rearrangement, an influence of HLA type remained unresolved here. In comparison with healthy donors, patients had naive, central memory and Treg TCRB repertoires that appeared more similar.

Germline assignment: CDR1 MNHEY and CDR2 SVGAGI. V dropped 6 bases and J dropped 6 bases, with 7 bases sitting between them. This CDR3 region has 11 residues. The specimen sequenced was naive CD4+ T cells from blood. J is TRBJ2-3 and V is TRBV6-5, with unresolved D. This clonotype was obtained from a woman between 18 and 29 years old in good health. As DNA, the CDR3 is TGTGCCAGCAGGGTCAGGGATACGCAGTATTTT. It codes for CASRVRDTQYF.